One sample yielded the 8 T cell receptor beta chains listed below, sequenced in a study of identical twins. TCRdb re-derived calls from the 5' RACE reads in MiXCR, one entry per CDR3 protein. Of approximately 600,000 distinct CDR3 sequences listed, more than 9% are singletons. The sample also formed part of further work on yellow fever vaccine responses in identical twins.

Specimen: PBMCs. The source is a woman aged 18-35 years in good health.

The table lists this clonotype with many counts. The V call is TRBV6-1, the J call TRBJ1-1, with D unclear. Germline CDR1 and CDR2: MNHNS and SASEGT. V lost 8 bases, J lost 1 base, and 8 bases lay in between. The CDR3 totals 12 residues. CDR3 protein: CASLVKNTEAFF. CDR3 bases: TGTGCCAGCTTGGTTAAGAACACTGAAGCTTTCTTT.

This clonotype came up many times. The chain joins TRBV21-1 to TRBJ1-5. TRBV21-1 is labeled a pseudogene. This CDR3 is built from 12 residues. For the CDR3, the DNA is TGTGCCAGCAGCAAAGTAGGAGCCGTATCCCATTTT. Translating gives CASSKVGAVSHF.

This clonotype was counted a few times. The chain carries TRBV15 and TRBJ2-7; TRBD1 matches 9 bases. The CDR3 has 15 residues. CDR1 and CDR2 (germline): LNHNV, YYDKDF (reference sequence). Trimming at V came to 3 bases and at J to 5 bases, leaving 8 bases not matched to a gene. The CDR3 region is CATSRPGTGSHEQYF. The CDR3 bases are TGTGCCACCAGCAGGCCGGGGACAGGGTCTCACGAGCAGTACTTC.

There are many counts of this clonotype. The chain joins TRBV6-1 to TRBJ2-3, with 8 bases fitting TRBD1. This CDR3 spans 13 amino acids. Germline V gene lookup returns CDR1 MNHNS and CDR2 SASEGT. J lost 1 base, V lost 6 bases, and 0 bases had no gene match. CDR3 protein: CASRQGGTDTQYF. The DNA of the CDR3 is TGTGCCAGCAGACAGGGGGGCACAGATACGCAGTATTTT.

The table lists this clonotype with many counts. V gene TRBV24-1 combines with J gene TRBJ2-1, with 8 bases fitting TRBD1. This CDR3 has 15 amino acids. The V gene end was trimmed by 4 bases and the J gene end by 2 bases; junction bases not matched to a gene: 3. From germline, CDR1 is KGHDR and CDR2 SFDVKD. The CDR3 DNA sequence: TGTGCCACCAGTGAAAGGACAGGGCCCTACAATGAGCAGTTCTTC. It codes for CATSERTGPYNEQFF.

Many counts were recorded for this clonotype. CDR3 sequence: CATSQPSGTNHEQYF. CDR3 bases: TGTGCCACCAGCCAGCCTAGCGGGACGAACCACGAGCAGTACTTC. The V gene is TRBV15, the J gene TRBJ2-7; 9 bases line up with TRBD2. V lost 5 bases to trimming and J lost 5 bases; unmatched junction nucleotides: 10. This CDR3 has 15 residues. Per germline, CDR1 LNHNV and CDR2 YYDKDF (reference sequence). Filled out from reference TRBV15 and TRBJ2-7, the complete variable domain reads DAMVIQNPRYQVTQFGKPVTLSCSQTLNHNVMYWYQQKSSQAPKLLFHYYDKDFNNEADTPDNFQSRRPNTSFCFLDIRSPGLGDTAMYLCATSQPSGTNHEQYFGPGTRLTVT.

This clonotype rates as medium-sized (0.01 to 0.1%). The CDR3 sequence is CASSLSVHNSPLHF. The CDR3 DNA follows: TGTGCCAGCAGCTTAAGTGTCCATAATTCACCCCTCCACTTT. This chain links TRBV7-6 with TRBJ1-6; D call uncertain. The CDR3 extends over 14 amino acids. Trimming took 2 bases from V and 5 from J, leaving 7 bases between them. Per germline, CDR1 SGHVS and CDR2 FNYEAQ.

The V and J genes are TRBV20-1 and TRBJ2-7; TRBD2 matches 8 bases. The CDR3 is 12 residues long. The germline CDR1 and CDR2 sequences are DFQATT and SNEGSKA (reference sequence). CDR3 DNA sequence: TGCAGCCTGAGCGGGAGAACCTACGAGCAGTACTTC. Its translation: CSLSGRTYEQYF.